This T cell receptor beta chain was recovered during a study of T cells in Graves' hyperthyroidism and ophthalmopathy. What was amplified from RNA transcripts were TCR beta CDR3 regions. The study used the HTBI primer set for a first-round RT-PCR of the TCR CDR3. TCRdb fed the multiplex PCR reads into MiXCR, producing one record per CDR3 protein. Here the sample spans 300,000 to 450,000 distinct CDR3 sequences, around 14% being singletons. Study conclusions and caveats: Among clonotypes expanded in thyroid above 0.001, most were also found in blood. Ophthalmopathy and stable hyperthyroidism were separated by a 13 V-J model.

Trimming at V came to 0 bases and at J to 2 bases, leaving 7 bases not matched to a gene. The germline V gene has CDR1 MGHRA and CDR2 YSYEKL. The CDR3 loop spans 17 amino acids. Of note for this clonotype: Its antigen is not known.

This chain links TRBV4-1 with TRBJ2-5; 9 positions match TRBD2. The TCR sequence derives from a woman aged 25 to 39 with Graves' hyperthyroidism. The specimen sequenced was blood. The CDR3 spells CASSQDSQREAQETQYF. The CDR3 DNA reads TGCGCCAGCAGCCAAGATTCCCAGCGGGAGGCTCAAGAGACCCAGTACTTC.